The 9 T cell receptor beta chains in this list originate from one sample, sequenced in a study of blood T cell repertoires in COVID-19. Sequencing used immunoSEQ multiplex PCR; TCRdb keeps in-frame clones, though not all of them. The sample has around 130,000 clones, roughly four fifths seen once. Sequenced material: peripheral blood. All receptors derive from a woman aged 55-70 years with acute or convalescent COVID-19.

The rearrangement joins TRBV11-2 to TRBJ2-3; 8 bases fit TRBD2. The CDR3 is 17 residues long. Trimming at V came to 5 bases and at J to 1 base, leaving 11 bases not matched to a gene. Germline-derived CDR1 and CDR2 are SGHAT and FQNNGV. The CDR3, as DNA: TGTGCCAGCAGCCCCCCTCCGGGGGGGCCAGGCACAGATACGCAGTATTTT. Translated: CASSPPPGGPGTDTQYF.

The chain combines TRBV27 with TRBJ1-2, with D possibly TRBD1 on 5 matching bases. This CDR3 contains 13 residues. Trimming cost V 3 bases and J 4 bases, with 9 bases left between them. The germline gives CDR1 MNHEY, CDR2 SMNVEV (reference sequence). CDR3 DNA: TGTGCCAGCAGTTTGGGGCAGTTCTATGGCTACACCTTC. Translating gives CASSLGQFYGYTF.

The chain combines TRBV6-6 with TRBJ2-3; D is uncertain. V was cut by 4 bases and J by 2 bases, with 7 bases left in between. The CDR3 runs 13 residues. Germline CDR1 is MNHNY and CDR2 is SVGAGI (reference sequence). The CDR3, as DNA: TGTGCCAGCAGTTCCCTCTACACAGATACGCAGTATTTT. Translated, it gives CASSSLYTDTQYF.

V and J are TRBV5-4 and TRBJ1-1; TRBD1 agrees at 8 bases. Per the germline V gene, CDR1 is SGHNT and CDR2 is YYREEE (reference sequence). Trimming cost V 4 bases and J 6 bases; bases outside gene matches: 5. The CDR3 has 13 amino acids. The CDR3 DNA reads as TGTGCCAGCAGCCTGCAGGGGGCCCCTGAAGCTTTCTTT. As protein: CASSLQGAPEAFF.

The chain couples TRBV5-1 to TRBJ1-6; no clear D. This CDR3 is built from 15 residues. The V and J ends lost 0 bases and 7 bases respectively, with 11 bases between them. Germline V CDR1 and CDR2: SGHRS, YFSETQ. CDR3 nucleotides: TGCGCCAGCAGCTTGGCCGCCGGAGGGAATTCACCCCTCCACTTT. Protein: CASSLAAGGNSPLHF.

The chain links TRBV19 to TRBJ2-5, with 7 nucleotides matching TRBD1. CDR1 and CDR2 (germline): LNHDA, SQIVND (reference sequence). V lost 7 bases and J lost 2; bases outside the gene matches: 7. This CDR3 has 14 residues. The CDR3 sequence: CASNPAGGQETQYF. CDR3 bases: TGTGCCAGTAACCCCGCAGGGGGACAAGAGACCCAGTACTTC.

V gene TRBV29-1 combines with J gene TRBJ1-1; 9 bases map to TRBD1. Losses at the gene ends were 4 bases for V and 4 bases for J; bases not matched to a gene: 7. Germline assignment: CDR1 SQVTM and CDR2 ANQGSEA. The CDR3 has 14 residues. CDR3 sequence: CSVGPGTGITEAFF. The CDR3 DNA reads as TGCAGCGTTGGGCCCGGGACAGGGATCACTGAAGCTTTCTTT.

The chain has TRBV6-5 and TRBJ2-7, with D perhaps TRBD2 (6 bases). The germline V gene encodes CDR1 MNHEY and CDR2 SVGAGI. V was trimmed by 5 bases and J by 4 bases, leaving 15 bases between them. This CDR3 contains 14 residues. The CDR3 is CASSQTGTVYEQYF. The CDR3 DNA reads as TGTGCCAGCAGTCAAACCGGGACTGTGTACGAGCAGTACTTC.

This clone was seen only a few times. The V and J genes are TRBV7-9 and TRBJ1-1; maybe TRBD1 (6 bases). In germline, CDR1 is SEHNR, CDR2 FQNEAQ (reference sequence). V was trimmed by 5 bases and J by 0 bases, leaving 7 bases between them. There are 13 residues in the CDR3. The CDR3 DNA reads as TGTGCCAGCAGCGCAGGGGTGAACACTGAAGCTTTCTTT. Encoded protein: CASSAGVNTEAFF.